The 29 T cell receptor beta chains below all came from one sample that was sequenced in a study of CD8 T cells in ankylosing spondylitis. TCRdb processed the 5' RACE reads anew with MiXCR; each CDR3 protein has one entry. The data show about 250,000 distinct CDR3 sequences, over 9.5% seen once. Sequencing was carried out using blood, either unsorted or a sorted T cell fraction (not recorded which). The receptors come from a male donor with ankylosing spondylitis or in good health (not recorded which).

This clonotype was found a few times. The chain has TRBV15 and TRBJ2-3; 10 bases align to TRBD2. Germline V gene sequence: CDR1 LNHNV, CDR2 YYDKDF (reference sequence). V lost 3 bases and J lost 2; bases outside the gene matches: 5. This CDR3 is built from 16 residues. This chain's CDR3 is CATSSWTSGLTDTQYF. CDR3 DNA sequence: TGTGCCACCAGCAGTTGGACTAGCGGCCTCACAGATACGCAGTATTTT. The full variable domain, in which reference TRBV15 and TRBJ2-3 provide the parts outside the CDR3, is DAMVIQNPRYQVTQFGKPVTLSCSQTLNHNVMYWYQQKSSQAPKLLFHYYDKDFNNEADTPDNFQSRRPNTSFCFLDIRSPGLGDTAMYLCATSSWTSGLTDTQYFGPGTRLTVL.

This clonotype showed up many times. The chain joins TRBV14 to TRBJ1-2; maybe TRBD1 (5 bases). V shed 4 bases and J shed 0 bases, with 9 bases lying between them. CDR3 length: 14 residues. Germline V gives CDR1 SGHDN, CDR2 FVKESK. This chain's CDR3 is CASSRGLTNYGYTF. CDR3 bases: TGTGCCAGCAGCCGGGGCCTAACTAACTATGGCTACACCTTC. Based on the CDR3 plus reference TRBV14 and TRBJ1-2, the full variable domain is EAGVTQFPSHSVIEKGQTVTLRCDPISGHDNLYWYRRVMGKEIKFLLHFVKESKQDESGMPNNRFLAERTGGTYSTLKVQPAELEDSGVYFCASSRGLTNYGYTFGSGTRLTVV.

The table lists this clonotype with many counts. V usage is TRBV18 and J usage is TRBJ2-3, with 11 bases lining up with TRBD2. The V gene's germline CDR1 is KGHSH and CDR2 LQKENI. J lost 0 bases, V lost 0 bases, and 5 bases had no gene match. The CDR3 runs 18 residues. CDR3 amino acids: CASSPPTRTSGSTDTQYF. Here the CDR3 DNA reads TGTGCCAGCTCACCACCGACCAGGACTAGCGGGAGCACAGATACGCAGTATTTT. Based on the CDR3 plus reference TRBV18 and TRBJ2-3, the full variable domain is NAGVMQNPRHLVRRRGQEARLRCSPMKGHSHVYWYRQLPEEGLKFMVYLQKENIIDESGMPKERFSAEFPKEGPSILRIQQVVRGDSAAYFCASSPPTRTSGSTDTQYFGPGTRLTVL.

This clonotype has a count of ten or more. This chain links TRBV12-3 or TRBV12-4 with TRBJ2-2, with a possible D match to TRBD2 (6 bases). V lost 3 bases to trimming and J lost 4 bases, with 21 bases between them. This CDR3 is built from 18 residues. The CDR3 here is CASSFWLGGVVPTGELFF. The DNA of the CDR3 is TGTGCCAGCAGTTTTTGGTTGGGCGGGGTCGTCCCCACCGGGGAGCTGTTTTTT.

This clonotype was picked up a small number of times. This chain joins TRBV30 and TRBJ2-3; 9 nucleotides align to TRBD2. The V gene end was trimmed by 5 bases and the J gene end by 3 bases; junction bases not matched to a gene: 3. The germline V gene encodes CDR1 GTSNPN and CDR2 SVGIG (reference sequence). This CDR3 is 13 amino acids long. The CDR3 bases are TGTGCCTGGGCCGCGGGGGGGACAGATACGCAGTATTTT. Its protein product is CAWAAGGTDTQYF.

This clonotype was seen at least ten times. The chain combines TRBV10-3 with TRBJ2-2; D is perhaps TRBD1 or TRBD2 (5 bases each). In germline, CDR1 is ENHRY, CDR2 SYGVKD. V dropped 8 bases and J dropped 4 bases, with 14 bases sitting between them. The CDR3 extends over 14 amino acids. The CDR3 DNA is TGTGCCATCGGGGGTACAGACCCCACCGGGGAGCTGTTTTTT. It codes for CAIGGTDPTGELFF.

Many counts were recorded for this clonotype. This CDR3 is CSAEEIQQGLNTEAFF. Here the CDR3 DNA reads TGCAGTGCTGAGGAAATCCAACAGGGATTGAACACTGAAGCTTTCTTT. The chain joins TRBV20-1 to TRBJ1-1, with TRBD1 as a possible D gene (6 bases). Trimming took 5 bases from V and 0 from J, leaving 19 bases between them. The CDR3 totals 16 residues. Germline V gene data show CDR1 as DFQATT and CDR2 as SNEGSKA (reference sequence).

Ten or more counts support this clonotype. The CDR3 loop is CAISEGTGGGQPQHF. The CDR3 DNA reads TGTGCCATCAGTGAGGGGACAGGGGGCGGTCAGCCCCAGCATTTT. The rearrangement uses TRBV10-3 and TRBJ1-5; 12 bases agree with TRBD1. Germline trimming cut 2 bases from V and 6 bases from J; bases unmatched to any gene: 2. Germline CDR1 and CDR2: ENHRY and SYGVKD. CDR3 length equals 15 residues.

This clonotype was observed at least ten times. The V call is TRBV2, the J call TRBJ2-2; D is unclear. Germline CDR1 and CDR2: SNHLY and FYNNEI. V was cut by 5 bases and J by 5 bases, with 9 bases left in between. The CDR3 runs to 13 residues. The CDR3 nucleotides are TGTGCCAGCAGTTGGGTGGAGACCGGGGAGCTGTTTTTT. Protein: CASSWVETGELFF.

This clonotype was detected many times. The CDR3 reads CASRKGSLYQETQYF. The DNA for the CDR3 is TGTGCCAGCAGGAAGGGTTCCCTTTACCAAGAGACCCAGTACTTC. The chain combines TRBV6-2 or TRBV6-3 with TRBJ2-5; D is unclear. The germline CDR1 and CDR2 sequences are MNHEY and SVGEGT. The V end was cut by 6 bases, the J end by 0 bases, with 14 bases between. The CDR3 extends over 15 amino acids.

Here the CDR3 reads CASSLTESYEQYF. Written as DNA, the CDR3 is TGTGCCAGCAGCCTGACAGAATCCTACGAGCAGTACTTC. The chain is built from TRBV3-1 and TRBJ2-7; a possible D gene is TRBD1 (5 bases). V lost 4 bases and J 1 base, leaving 8 bases between the germline ends. This CDR3 has 13 amino acids. Germline loops: CDR1 LGHDT, CDR2 YNNKEL (reference sequence).

This clonotype came up many times. The genes are TRBV12-3 or TRBV12-4 and TRBJ2-7; D might be TRBD1 (6 bases). This CDR3 has 15 amino acids. V dropped 2 bases and J dropped 0 bases, with 11 bases sitting between them. The CDR3 DNA is TGTGCCAGCAGTTTACGGACAGCGGCCTCCTACGAGCAGTACTTC. Its translation: CASSLRTAASYEQYF.

This rearrangement joins TRBV9 to TRBJ2-1, with TRBD2 as a possible D gene (5 bases). V was shortened by 0 bases and J by 8 bases, with 18 bases between the two germline ends. CDR1 is SGDLS, CDR2 YYNGEE, per germline. CDR3 length: 16 amino acids. The CDR3 is CASSVGTGEWSYEQFF. CDR3 bases: TGTGCCAGCAGCGTAGGGACTGGAGAGTGGAGCTATGAGCAGTTCTTC.

This clonotype was counted many times. V gene TRBV12-3 or TRBV12-4 combines with J gene TRBJ1-1, with a possible D match to TRBD1 (6 bases). This CDR3 spans 12 amino acids. The V gene lost 1 base and the J gene lost 9 bases, with 9 bases spanning the gap. CDR3 sequence: CASSLGQGKAFF. CDR3 nucleotide sequence: TGTGCCAGCAGTTTAGGGCAGGGGAAAGCTTTCTTT.

This rearrangement joins TRBV20-1 to TRBJ2-3; D is uncertain. V was shortened by 3 bases and J by 0 bases, with 10 bases between the two germline ends. Looked up from germline, CDR1 is DFQATT and CDR2 is SNEGSKA (reference sequence). CDR3 size: 14 residues. CDR3 sequence (DNA): TGCAGTGCTAGCGCCCTATCTAGCACAGATACGCAGTATTTT. Translation: CSASALSSTDTQYF.

This clonotype appeared many times. V gene TRBV21-1 combines with J gene TRBJ2-7. TRBV21-1 counts as a pseudogene. This CDR3 contains 10 residues. CDR3 protein: CASRPYEQYF. The CDR3 nucleotides are TGTGCCAGCAGGCCCTACGAGCAGTACTTC.

At least ten counts were recorded for this clonotype. This chain links TRBV20-1 with TRBJ1-5; 7 nucleotides agree with TRBD1. The V gene's germline CDR1 is DFQATT and CDR2 SNEGSKA (reference sequence). V lost 3 bases to trimming and J lost 1 base; unmatched junction nucleotides: 3. The CDR3 contains 14 residues. CDR3 in amino acids: CSASEDRSNQPQHF. The CDR3 coding sequence is TGCAGTGCTAGTGAGGACAGGAGCAATCAGCCCCAGCATTTT.

The V and J genes are TRBV10-2 and TRBJ1-4, with no clear D. The length of the CDR3 is 15 residues. Germline V gene sequence: CDR1 WSHSY, CDR2 SAAADI. Trimming took 5 bases from V and 0 from J, leaving 10 bases between them. CDR3 loop: CASSQRSATNEKLFF. For the CDR3, the DNA is TGCGCCAGCAGTCAGAGGTCTGCAACTAATGAAAAACTGTTTTTT.

This clonotype was found many times. The rearrangement uses TRBV7-8 and TRBJ1-2; D unclear. This CDR3 contains 15 residues. In germline, CDR1 is SGHVS, CDR2 FQNEAQ. V dropped 5 bases and J dropped 4 bases, with 17 bases sitting between them. CDR3 in amino acids: CASSPDWTVPYGYTF. The CDR3 DNA follows: TGTGCCAGCAGCCCAGACTGGACGGTCCCCTATGGCTACACCTTC.

This clonotype has ten or more counts. This chain joins TRBV5-1 and TRBJ2-4; D not resolved. V shed 2 bases and J shed 8 bases, with 14 bases lying between them. Germline V gene lookup returns CDR1 SGHRS and CDR2 YFSETQ. CDR3 length equals 14 residues. CDR3 coding DNA: TGCGCCAGCAGCTTAGGAGACCAACGGGACATTCAGTACTTC. This translates into CASSLGDQRDIQYF.

The table lists this clonotype with a few counts. The rearrangement uses TRBV18 and TRBJ1-1, with D tentatively TRBD1 (5 bases). The CDR3 spans 15 residues. Trimming shortened V by 7 bases and J by 0 bases, and 15 bases separated the two germline ends. Germline V lookup: CDR1 KGHSH, CDR2 LQKENI. The CDR3 sequence is CASFPRDGMNTEAFF. For the CDR3, the DNA is TGTGCCAGCTTTCCCCGGGACGGCATGAACACTGAAGCTTTCTTT.

The table lists this clonotype with many counts. The rearrangement joins TRBV20-1 to TRBJ2-1; TRBD2 matches 8 bases. The CDR3 has 18 amino acids. CDR1 and CDR2 from the germline V gene are DFQATT and SNEGSKA (reference sequence). V trimming: 3 bases; J trimming: 3 bases; junction bases outside the gene matches: 16. The CDR3 sequence is CSARGGGGRSLSYNEQFF. The CDR3, as DNA: TGCAGTGCTAGGGGGGGAGGCGGGAGGTCTCTCAGCTACAATGAGCAGTTCTTC.

This clonotype was picked up many times. The V call is TRBV27, the J call TRBJ2-5, with D perhaps given as TRBD1 or TRBD2 (5 bases each). Looked up from germline, CDR1 is MNHEY and CDR2 is SMNVEV (reference sequence). With 3 bases removed from V and 4 bases from J, the gap between germline ends came to 15 bases. CDR3 length: 15 residues. CDR3 in amino acids: CASSLDGGGGETQYF. The CDR3, as DNA: TGTGCCAGCAGTTTGGATGGGGGTGGAGGAGAGACCCAGTACTTC.

This clonotype was recorded a few times. A much larger clone lies one base from this, so it may be a read error. The chain employs TRBV19 and TRBJ2-2, with D perhaps TRBD1 (5 bases). Germline values: CDR1 LNHDA, CDR2 SQIVND (reference sequence). CDR3 length: 15 amino acids. The ends were cut back, 9 bases at V and 1 base at J, with 15 bases in the middle. The CDR3 DNA sequence: TGTGCCAGCAGAAAAGGAACAGGGAACACCGGGGAGCTGTTTTTT. It specifies CASRKGTGNTGELFF.

This clonotype has at least ten counts. V is TRBV12-3 or TRBV12-4 and J is TRBJ1-4; D is ambiguous. This CDR3 region has 14 residues. The V end was cut by 2 bases, the J end by 1 base, with 5 bases between. Here the CDR3 DNA reads TGTGCCAGCAGTTTACGGGGAACTAATGAAAAACTGTTTTTT. Protein sequence: CASSLRGTNEKLFF.

This clonotype was observed at least ten times. This rearrangement joins TRBV27 to TRBJ2-1; D call uncertain. CDR1 and CDR2 (germline): MNHEY, SMNVEV (reference sequence). V dropped 3 bases and J dropped 0 bases, with 6 bases sitting between them. The CDR3 has 14 residues. The CDR3 nucleotides are TGTGCCAGCAGTTTCCAGAGCTCCTACAATGAGCAGTTCTTC. This encodes CASSFQSSYNEQFF.

In this sample, this clonotype turned up many times. The chain has TRBV20-1 and TRBJ2-1; TRBD2 aligns across 13 bases. The germline CDR1 and CDR2 sequences are DFQATT and SNEGSKA (reference sequence). This CDR3 contains 18 residues. With 0 bases clipped from V and 1 base from J, the junction kept 6 bases outside the gene matches. The CDR3 here is CSARETSGGGSSYNEQFF. The CDR3 bases are TGCAGTGCTAGAGAAACTAGCGGGGGGGGATCATCCTACAATGAGCAGTTCTTC.

The V call is TRBV7-7, the J call TRBJ2-1, with D uncertain. CDR3 length equals 13 residues. Germline V gives CDR1 SSHAT, CDR2 FNYEAQ (reference sequence). The ends were cut back, 4 bases at V and 5 bases at J, with 9 bases in the middle. The CDR3 DNA sequence: TGTGCCAGCAGCTACTCTCGGAACAATGAGCAGTTCTTC. This codes for CASSYSRNNEQFF.

This clonotype was picked up many times. The germline gene is not matched at one end of the junction; a read error may be the cause. The V and J genes are TRBV10-3 and TRBJ2-1; D possibly corresponds to TRBD2 (6 bases). CDR3 size: 13 residues. CDR1 is ENHRY, CDR2 SYGVKD, per germline. CDR3 sequence (DNA): TGTGCCATAGCTACGGGGGATGAGAATGGGCAGTTCTTC. Encoded protein: CAIATGDENGQFF.